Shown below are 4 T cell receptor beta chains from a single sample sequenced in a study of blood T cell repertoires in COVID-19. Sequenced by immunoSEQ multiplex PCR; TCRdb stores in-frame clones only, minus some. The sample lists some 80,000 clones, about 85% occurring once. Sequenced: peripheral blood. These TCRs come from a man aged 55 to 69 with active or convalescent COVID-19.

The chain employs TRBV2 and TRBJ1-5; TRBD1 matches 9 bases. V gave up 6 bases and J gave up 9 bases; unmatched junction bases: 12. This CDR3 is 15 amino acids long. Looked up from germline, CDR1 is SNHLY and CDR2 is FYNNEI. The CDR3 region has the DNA TGTGCCAGCAGCATTACAGGGGGCCAGCCTTGGCCCCAGCATTTT. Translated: CASSITGGQPWPQHF.

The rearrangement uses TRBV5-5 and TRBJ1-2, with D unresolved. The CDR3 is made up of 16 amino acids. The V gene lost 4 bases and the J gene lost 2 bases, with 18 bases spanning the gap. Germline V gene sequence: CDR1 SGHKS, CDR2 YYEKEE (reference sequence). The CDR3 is CASSGGVAGFNYGYTF. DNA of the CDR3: TGTGCCAGCAGCGGTGGGGTGGCGGGCTTCAACTATGGCTACACCTTC.

CDR3 protein: CASSPQGNTEAFF. In DNA, the CDR3 is TGTGCCAGCAGCCCACAGGGGAACACTGAAGCTTTCTTT. The V call is TRBV7-3, the J call TRBJ1-1; D might be TRBD1 (6 bases). Germline CDR1 reads SGHTA; CDR2 reads FQGTGA. CDR3 size: 13 residues. V was pared by 5 bases and J by 1 base, with 8 bases between.

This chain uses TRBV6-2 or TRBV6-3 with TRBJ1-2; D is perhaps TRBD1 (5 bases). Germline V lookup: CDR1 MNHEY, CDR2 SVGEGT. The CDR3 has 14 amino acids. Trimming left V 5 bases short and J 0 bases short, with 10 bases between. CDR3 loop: CASSLQGTNYGYTF. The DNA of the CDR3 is TGTGCCAGCAGTCTGCAGGGTACTAACTATGGCTACACCTTC.